This T cell receptor beta chain was observed in a study of CD8 T cells in Susac syndrome. This clonotype was detected a few times. Random hexamers were used to reverse transcribe roughly 0.45 to 1 ug of RNA. immunoSEQ multiplex PCR amplified TCR beta CDR3 across 54 Vbeta, 13 Jbeta. Each CDR3 protein is one row after TCRdb ran MiXCR on the immunoSEQ multiplex PCR reads. The sample lists some 110,000 distinct CDR3 sequences; 85% to 95% were seen once. Sequencing targeted TCR beta in T cells from blood (CD8+ and CD4+). V was pared by 5 bases and J by 5 bases, with 19 bases between. This CDR3 is built from 15 residues. Germline assignment: CDR1 LNHNV and CDR2 YYDKDF (reference sequence).

Source material: CD4+ T cells from PBMCs. The chain links TRBV15 to TRBJ2-7, with no clear D. The clonotype originates from a human donor with multiple sclerosis. CDR3 DNA sequence: TGTGCCACCAGCCAGATACTCAGCCCCATTGACGAGCAGTACTTC. It is translated as CATSQILSPIDEQYF. The variable domain in full, with the rest retrieved from reference TRBV15 and TRBJ2-7, is DAMVIQNPRYQVTQFGKPVTLSCSQTLNHNVMYWYQQKSSQAPKLLFHYYDKDFNNEADTPDNFQSRRPNTSFCFLDIRSPGLGDTAMYLCATSQILSPIDEQYFGPGTRLTVT.